This TCR beta chain was retrieved from a study of blood T cells in healthy people across ages (dated by TCRdb to between 2015 and 2016). Study-level background: Template switching captured roughly one uniquely barcoded TCR beta cDNA molecule per two T cells in model experiments. Age-related changes in TCR beta repertoire diversity were measured in the study by deep sequencing normalized with unique cDNA molecular identifiers. For two donors (one aged 18 to 30 and one aged 80 or older), the study analyzed two additional independent replicas of 1 million unique cDNA reads from the same blood draw. The donors were split into four age groups: young (average around 17 years), middle-aged (over 35), aged (approximately 60) and long-lived (82). To avoid experimental bias, donors of different ages were distributed randomly across sequencing lanes.

The CDR3 starts with the cysteine, ends with the phenylalanine, and has 14 residues. Only the CDR3 part of the read is kept: 42 bases, read in frame from the first base. CDR1 and CDR2 were assigned from the germline V gene as MNHEY and SVGAGI. Cut back by 4 bases and 2 bases, the V and J ends lie 12 bases apart. Libraries were made using 5' RACE. Data came from an Illumina HiSeq 2500. A second PCR of about 6 to 12 cycles was run with a J-beta primer mix and a sample-barcoded 5' primer. Each TCR beta cDNA molecule received a unique molecular identifier from a template-switch 5' adaptor carrying 12 random nucleotides. Each sample yielded at least 2.5 million CDR3-containing paired-end reads. All of the RNA was converted into first-strand cDNA using the Mint cDNA synthesis kit, with a TRBC-specific oligonucleotide serving as the primer. After uracil-DNA glycosylase treatment, a first 18-cycle PCR used universal primers M1SS and BC2_uni_R on all cDNA. As for the original processing: Normalization of each sample was performed by random selection of 1 million high-quality reads, each carrying a distinct molecular identifier. Instead of being binned into consensus sequences, reads that shared molecular identifiers were thrown out. MiTCR, run with a Q25 quality threshold and the strictest error-elimination algorithm, handled CDR3 identification, clonotype clustering and error correction. A nonparametric unseen species model with Euler transformation was used to estimate lower-bound total TCR beta diversity. TCRdb trimmed the raw reads at Q25, called clones with MiXCR and kept productive beta chains. Each CDR3 protein gets just one entry, which takes the most common genes and DNA from the rows behind it. None of the V and J calls come from the authors' own analysis; TCRdb made them. This sample has 800,000 to 1,000,000 distinct CDR3 sequences in its table, and about 48% of those were observed once. The ten largest clonotypes hold under 15% of the sample.

About this clonotype itself: Its antigen is currently not known. No base-level quality is on record; no much larger clone is a single base apart.

What the work shows at the level of the full study, not this receptor alone: Estimates of total diversity based on one million sequenced T cells were considered lower bounds and underestimates. The long-lived group showed more naive CD4+ T cells, fewer expanded clones and increased TCR diversity than the aged group, suggesting age selection. Because donor CMV infection status was unknown, age-related changes in expanded clonotypes were potentially confounded. A strong correlation was found between observed TCR beta diversity and the percentage of naive T cells measured by flow cytometry. Because profiling used bulk unsorted PBMCs, naive and antigen-experienced compartments could not be compared conclusively. As age increased, observed TCR beta diversity per million T cells dropped in a roughly linear way, and a significant reduction was already evident by age about 40.

Donors were approximately 42 systemically healthy Caucasian individuals from Russia aged about 6 to 100 years. Each donor gave around 9.8 milliliters of peripheral blood, collected into EDTA-treated Vacutainer tubes. Ficoll-Paque density-gradient centrifugation was used to isolate PBMCs, with at least 6.5 million obtained per sample. Trizol reagent was used to extract total RNA from PBMCs, with at least 6 micrograms per sample. For every donor, an aliquot of PBMCs went through flow cytometry to measure the percentages of naive CD45RAhigh/CD27high T cells. Recombination joined TRBV6-5 with TRBJ2-7; matching of 5 bases hints at TRBD2 as the D gene. Sequenced input: blood. This receptor was identified in a man younger than 40 in good health. The base sequence is TGTGCCAGCAGTTTCACCCCCGGGGCCTACGAGCAGTACTTC. It encodes CASSFTPGAYEQYF.